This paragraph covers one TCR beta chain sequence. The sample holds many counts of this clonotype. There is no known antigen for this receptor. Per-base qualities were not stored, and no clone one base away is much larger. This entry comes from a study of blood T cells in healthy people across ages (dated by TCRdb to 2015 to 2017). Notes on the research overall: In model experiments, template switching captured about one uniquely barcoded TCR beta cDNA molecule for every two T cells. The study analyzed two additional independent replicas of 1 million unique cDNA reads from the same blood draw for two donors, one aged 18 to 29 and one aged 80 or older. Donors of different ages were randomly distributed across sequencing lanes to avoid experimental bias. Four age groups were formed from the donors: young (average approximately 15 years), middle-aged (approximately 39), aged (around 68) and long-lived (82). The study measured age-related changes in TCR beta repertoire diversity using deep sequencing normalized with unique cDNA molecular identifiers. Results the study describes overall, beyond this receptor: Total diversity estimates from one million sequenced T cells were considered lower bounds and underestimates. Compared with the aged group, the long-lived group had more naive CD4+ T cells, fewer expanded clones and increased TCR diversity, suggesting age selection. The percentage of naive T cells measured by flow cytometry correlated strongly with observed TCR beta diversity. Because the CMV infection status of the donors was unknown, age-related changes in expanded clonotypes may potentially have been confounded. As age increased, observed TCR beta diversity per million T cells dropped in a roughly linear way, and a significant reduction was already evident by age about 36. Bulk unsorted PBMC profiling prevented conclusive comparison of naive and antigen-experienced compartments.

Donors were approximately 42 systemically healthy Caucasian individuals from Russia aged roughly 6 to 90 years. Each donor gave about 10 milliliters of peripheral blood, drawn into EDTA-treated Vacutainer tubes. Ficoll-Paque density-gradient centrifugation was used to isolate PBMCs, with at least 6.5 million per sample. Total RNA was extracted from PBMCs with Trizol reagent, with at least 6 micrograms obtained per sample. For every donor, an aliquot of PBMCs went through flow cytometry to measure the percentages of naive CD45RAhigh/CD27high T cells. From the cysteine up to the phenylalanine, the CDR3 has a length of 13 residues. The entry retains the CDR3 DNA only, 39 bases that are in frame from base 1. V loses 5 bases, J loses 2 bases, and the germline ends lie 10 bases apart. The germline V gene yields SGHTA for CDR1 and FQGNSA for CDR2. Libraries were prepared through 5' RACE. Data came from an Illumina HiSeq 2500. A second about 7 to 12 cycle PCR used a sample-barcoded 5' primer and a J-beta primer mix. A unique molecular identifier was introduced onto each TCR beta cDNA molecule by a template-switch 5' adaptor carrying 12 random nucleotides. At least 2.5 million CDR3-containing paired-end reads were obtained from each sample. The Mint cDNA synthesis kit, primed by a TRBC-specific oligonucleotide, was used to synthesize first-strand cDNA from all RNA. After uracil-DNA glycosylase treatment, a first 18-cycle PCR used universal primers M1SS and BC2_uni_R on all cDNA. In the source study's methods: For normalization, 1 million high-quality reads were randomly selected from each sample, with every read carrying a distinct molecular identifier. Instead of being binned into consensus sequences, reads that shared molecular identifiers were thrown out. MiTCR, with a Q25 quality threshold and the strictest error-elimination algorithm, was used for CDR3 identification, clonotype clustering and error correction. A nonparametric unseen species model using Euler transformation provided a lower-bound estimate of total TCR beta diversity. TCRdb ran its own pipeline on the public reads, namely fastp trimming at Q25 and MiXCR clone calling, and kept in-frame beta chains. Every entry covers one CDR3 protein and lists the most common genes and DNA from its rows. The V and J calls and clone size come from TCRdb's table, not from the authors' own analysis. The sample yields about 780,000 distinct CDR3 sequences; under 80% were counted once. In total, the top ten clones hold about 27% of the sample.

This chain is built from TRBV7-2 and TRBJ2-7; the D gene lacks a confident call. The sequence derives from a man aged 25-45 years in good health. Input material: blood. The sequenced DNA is TGTGCCAGCAGCACGTATGGTGCCTACGAGCAGTACTTC. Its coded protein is CASSTYGAYEQYF.